The sequence of this T cell receptor beta chain was determined in a study of CD8+ T cells in alopecia areata. Across the study: Treated patients received oral tofacitinib, 5 to 10 mg twice daily. Treated patients received severity scores based on the percentage of scalp area affected.

As concerns this clone: The antigen remains undetermined.

Extracted from the samples, RNA was reverse transcribed into cDNA to serve as the sequencing template. Generated by immunoSEQ multiplex PCR, the TCRdb table keeps only in-frame clones and is missing some. The profile covers roughly 180,000 clones, with approximately 56% appearing a single time and less than 4% taken by the ten largest. Germline V CDR1 and CDR2: SQVTM, ANQGSEA. Between the trimmed V and J ends, which lost 8 bases and 2 bases, there was a span of 9 bases. CDR3 length: 11 residues. Stated treatment: oral pan-JAK inhibitor, 5-10 mg twice daily. Study-level points and caveats: Administration of tofacitinib significantly diminished scalp clonality and expanded CD8+ clones within the top 100. For baseline CD8+ expansion, any link to response stays uncertain with one nonresponder.

Sequencing used CD4+ T cells sorted from blood, obtained at week 4, from a patient treated with tofacitinib. The gene calls are TRBV29-1 and TRBJ2-5; a possible D gene is TRBD1 (6 bases). This receptor was obtained from a human donor with alopecia areata. CDR3 nucleotides: TGCAGCTCGGGACAACAAGAGACCCAGTACTTC. As protein: CSSGQQETQYF. Full variable domain (rest looked up from reference TRBV29-1 and TRBJ2-5): SAVISQKPSRDICQRGTSLTIQCQVDSQVTMMFWYRQQPGQSLTLIATANQGSEATYESGFVIDKFPISRPNLTFSTLTVSNMSPEDSSIYLCSSGQQETQYFGPGTRLLVL.